Shown below are 13 T cell receptor beta chains from a single sample sequenced in a study of CD8 T cells in ankylosing spondylitis. TCRdb reprocessed the 5' RACE reads with MiXCR, giving one entry per CDR3 protein. The table records 150,000 to 200,000 distinct CDR3 sequences, 18% of them present only once. The sequencing input was blood, either unsorted or a sorted T cell fraction (not recorded which). Every receptor here comes from a male donor aged 10-35 years with ankylosing spondylitis or in good health (not recorded which).

This clonotype was counted many times. V usage is TRBV4-2 and J usage is TRBJ1-1; D gene unclear. The V and J ends lost 4 bases and 5 bases respectively, with 11 bases between them. Germline values: CDR1 LGHNA, CDR2 YNFKEQ. The CDR3 covers 13 residues. The CDR3 DNA sequence: TGTGCCAGCAGCCCCCTACTCGGGACTGAAGCTTTCTTT. Its translation: CASSPLLGTEAFF.

This clonotype was counted at least ten times. CDR3: CASGLASSYEQYF. CDR3 DNA sequence: TGTGCCAGCGGACTAGCGAGTTCCTACGAGCAGTACTTC. The rearrangement links TRBV25-1 to TRBJ2-7; 9 positions agree with TRBD2. V trimming: 8 bases; J trimming: 1 base; junction bases outside the gene matches: 3. Germline CDR1 reads MGHDK; CDR2 reads SYGVNS. This CDR3 spans 13 amino acids.

This clonotype was counted a few times. This chain uses TRBV7-3 with TRBJ2-1; 7 bases fit TRBD2. Germline V gives CDR1 SGHTA, CDR2 FQGTGA. V was clipped by 4 bases and J by 8 bases; unmatched bases: 8. The CDR3 length is 14 residues. In DNA form, the CDR3 reads TGTGCCAGCAGCTCCTTGGCGGGAGTGGATGAGCAGTTCTTC. Protein product: CASSSLAGVDEQFF.

At least ten counts were recorded for this clonotype. The CDR3 sequence is CASSYSWERTGEQETQYF. Here the CDR3 DNA reads TGTGCCAGCAGTTACTCGTGGGAAAGGACTGGGGAACAAGAGACCCAGTACTTC. The chain combines TRBV6-5 with TRBJ2-5; weak D call: TRBD2 (5 bases). The CDR3 has 18 residues. Germline-derived CDR1 and CDR2 are MNHEY and SVGAGI. The V gene lost 0 bases and the J gene lost 2 bases, with 19 bases spanning the gap.

This clonotype was detected many times. The chain is built from TRBV7-2 and TRBJ2-5, with no clear D. The CDR3 contains 13 residues. With 5 bases removed from V and 1 base from J, the gap between germline ends came to 8 bases. Germline CDR1 reads SGHTA; CDR2 reads FQGNSA. Here the CDR3 DNA reads TGTGCCAGCAGCAGACTCCTCCAAGAGACCCAGTACTTC. Residues: CASSRLLQETQYF. The full variable domain, completed using reference TRBV7-2 and TRBJ2-5, is GAGVSQSPSNKVTEKGKDVELRCDPISGHTALYWYRQSLGQGLEFLIYFQGNSAPDKSGLPSDRFSAERTGGSVSTLTIQRTQQEDSAVYLCASSRLLQETQYFGPGTRLLVL.

The chain carries TRBV19 and TRBJ1-3; D is perhaps TRBD1 (6 bases). This CDR3 is 16 amino acids long. Germline V gene lookup returns CDR1 LNHDA and CDR2 SQIVND (reference sequence). Trimming removed 4 bases at V and 0 bases at J, with 13 bases between. The CDR3 region has the DNA TGTGCCAGTAGTAGGGGACAATTTCGCTCTGGAAACACCATATATTTT. Translated: CASSRGQFRSGNTIYF. The whole variable domain, filled in from reference TRBV19 and TRBJ1-3, reads DGGITQSPKYLFRKEGQNVTLSCEQNLNHDAMYWYRQDPGQGLRLIYYSQIVNDFQKGDIAEGYSVSREKKESFPLTVTSAQKNPTAFYLCASSRGQFRSGNTIYFGEGSWLTVV.

This clonotype was counted between two and nine times. The rearrangement uses TRBV29-1 and TRBJ2-7, with D tentatively TRBD2 (5 bases). From germline, CDR1 is SQVTM and CDR2 ANQGSEA. Trimming took off 6 bases at V and 7 bases at J, with 13 bases between the two ends. This CDR3 comprises 11 residues. CDR3 DNA: TGCAGCGTGCGAGAGGGCCTGGAGCAGTACGTC. Translation gives CSVREGLEQYV.

This clonotype was seen many times. This chain links TRBV6-2 or TRBV6-3 with TRBJ2-3; 10 nucleotides line up with TRBD2. This CDR3 region has 17 residues. From germline, CDR1 is MNHEY and CDR2 SVGEGT. The V gene end was trimmed by 4 bases and the J gene end by 3 bases; junction bases not matched to a gene: 10. The CDR3 sequence is CASSLSLAGVRTDTQYF. The DNA for the CDR3 is TGTGCCAGCAGTTTGAGTCTAGCGGGAGTTCGGACAGATACGCAGTATTTT.

This clonotype was found many times. V is TRBV20-1 and J is TRBJ1-1; unclear D gene. The CDR3 spans 11 residues. CDR1 is DFQATT, CDR2 SNEGSKA, per germline (reference sequence). V was pared by 6 bases and J by 6 bases, with 11 bases between. The CDR3 sequence is CSAPSVPEAFF. Here the CDR3 DNA reads TGCAGTGCCCCGTCAGTTCCTGAAGCTTTCTTT.

This clonotype was picked up many times. V usage is TRBV10-3 and J usage is TRBJ2-1, with D perhaps TRBD1 (5 bases). V was trimmed by 5 bases and J by 0 bases, leaving 11 bases between them. The CDR3 covers 15 residues. Germline values: CDR1 ENHRY, CDR2 SYGVKD. DNA of the CDR3: TGTGCCATCAGTCAGGGATTCCTCTCCTACAATGAGCAGTTCTTC. Its protein product is CAISQGFLSYNEQFF.

The chain carries TRBV29-1 and TRBJ1-1; maybe TRBD1 (6 bases). Germline CDR1 and CDR2: SQVTM and ANQGSEA. CDR3 size: 13 residues. Trimming removed 3 bases at V and 1 base at J, with 9 bases between. CDR3 protein: CSVDGGRNTEAFF. In DNA, the CDR3 is TGCAGCGTTGATGGGGGCAGGAACACTGAAGCTTTCTTT.

At least ten counts were recorded for this clonotype. The V call is TRBV7-8, the J call TRBJ2-7; D unclear. The germline CDR1 and CDR2 sequences are SGHVS and FQNEAQ. The CDR3 has 14 amino acids. Trimming pared 0 bases from V and 5 bases from J, leaving 11 bases between. The DNA for the CDR3 is TGTGCCAGCAGCTTAGCCGCGCGTACGAACGAGCAGTACTTC. Encoded protein: CASSLAARTNEQYF.

This clonotype was detected many times. V and J are TRBV5-1 and TRBJ2-7; 8 nucleotides line up with TRBD1. Trimming at V came to 2 bases and at J to 4 bases, leaving 5 bases not matched to a gene. Germline V CDR1 and CDR2: SGHRS, YFSETQ. This CDR3 has 14 amino acids. In DNA form, the CDR3 reads TGCGCCAGCAGCTTTGGACAGGGAATTTACGAGCAGTACTTC. This gives the protein CASSFGQGIYEQYF.